The subject of this entry is one T cell receptor (beta chain). V lost 4 bases and J lost 6, with 10 bases in between. Germline lookup yields CDR1 SGHTA and CDR2 FQGNSA. The CDR3 runs 12 residues. The data originate from a study of blood T cell repertoires in COVID-19. Study background: Collection of acute and convalescent COVID-19 samples took place in the United States, Italy and Spain. T cells, B-cell-depleted T cells, or PBMCs provided the cDNA or gDNA that served as material.

Authors' data handling: Quantification of nucleated cells was approximated via reference gene primer amplification. Generated by immunoSEQ multiplex PCR, the TCRdb table keeps only in-frame clones and is missing some. The DNA was the basis for D and trimming; V, J and clone size are from that table. The sample carries roughly 24,000 clones, 89% recorded once. This receptor was obtained from a woman aged 70-85 years with active COVID-19. Sequencing was carried out using peripheral blood. The chain uses TRBV7-2 and TRBJ2-7; possibly TRBD1 for D (5 bases). The CDR3 nucleotides read TGTGCCAGCAGCTGGCCAGGGTTCGAGCAGTACTTC. Translating gives CASSWPGFEQYF.